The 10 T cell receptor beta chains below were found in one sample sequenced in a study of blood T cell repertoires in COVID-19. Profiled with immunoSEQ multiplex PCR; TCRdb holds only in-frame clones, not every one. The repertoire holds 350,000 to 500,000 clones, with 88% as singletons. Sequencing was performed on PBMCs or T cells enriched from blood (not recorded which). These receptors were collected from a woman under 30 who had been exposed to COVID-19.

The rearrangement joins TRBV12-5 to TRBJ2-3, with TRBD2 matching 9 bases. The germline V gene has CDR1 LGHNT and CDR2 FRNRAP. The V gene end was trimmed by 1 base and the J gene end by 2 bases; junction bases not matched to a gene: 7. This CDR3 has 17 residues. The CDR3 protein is CASGLGIAGATTDTQYF. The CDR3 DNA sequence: TGTGCTAGTGGTTTGGGAATAGCGGGGGCTACCACAGATACGCAGTATTTT.

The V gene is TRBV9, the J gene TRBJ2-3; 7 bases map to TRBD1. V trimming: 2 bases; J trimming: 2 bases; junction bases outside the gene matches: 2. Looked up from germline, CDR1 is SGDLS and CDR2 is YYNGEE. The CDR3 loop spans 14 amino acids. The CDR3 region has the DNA TGTGCCAGCAGCGTGGACAGGCCCACAGATACGCAGTATTTT. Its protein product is CASSVDRPTDTQYF.

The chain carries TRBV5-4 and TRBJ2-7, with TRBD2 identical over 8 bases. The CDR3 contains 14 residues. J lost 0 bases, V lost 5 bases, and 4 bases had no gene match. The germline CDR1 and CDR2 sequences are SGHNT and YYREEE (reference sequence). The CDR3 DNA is TGTGCCAGCAGATCCGGGACTAGCTCCTACGAGCAGTACTTC. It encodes CASRSGTSSYEQYF.

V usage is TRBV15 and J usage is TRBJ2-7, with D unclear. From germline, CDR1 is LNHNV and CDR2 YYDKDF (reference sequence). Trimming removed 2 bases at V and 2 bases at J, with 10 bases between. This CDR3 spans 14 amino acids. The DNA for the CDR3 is TGTGCCACCAGCAGACCCTCAGTGACCTACGAGCAGTACTTC. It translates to CATSRPSVTYEQYF.

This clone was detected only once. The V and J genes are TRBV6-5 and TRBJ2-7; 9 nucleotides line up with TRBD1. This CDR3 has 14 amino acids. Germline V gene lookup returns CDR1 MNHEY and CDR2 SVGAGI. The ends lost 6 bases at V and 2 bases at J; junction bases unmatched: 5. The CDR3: CASRNRGRTYEQYF. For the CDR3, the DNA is TGTGCCAGCAGAAACAGGGGGCGCACCTACGAGCAGTACTTC.

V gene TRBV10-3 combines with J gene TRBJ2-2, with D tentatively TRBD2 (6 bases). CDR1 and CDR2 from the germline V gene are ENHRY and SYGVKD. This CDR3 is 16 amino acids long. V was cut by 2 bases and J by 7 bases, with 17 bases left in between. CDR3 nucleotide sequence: TGTGCCATCAGTGAGGGAGAGGCGGGGATCGGCGGGGAGCTGTTTTTT. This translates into CAISEGEAGIGGELFF.

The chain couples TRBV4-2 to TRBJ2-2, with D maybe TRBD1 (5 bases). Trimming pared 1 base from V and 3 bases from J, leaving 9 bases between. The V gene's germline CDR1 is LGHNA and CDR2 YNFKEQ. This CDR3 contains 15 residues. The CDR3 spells CASSQVTVDTGELFF. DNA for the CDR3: TGTGCCAGCAGCCAAGTGACAGTAGACACCGGGGAGCTGTTTTTT.

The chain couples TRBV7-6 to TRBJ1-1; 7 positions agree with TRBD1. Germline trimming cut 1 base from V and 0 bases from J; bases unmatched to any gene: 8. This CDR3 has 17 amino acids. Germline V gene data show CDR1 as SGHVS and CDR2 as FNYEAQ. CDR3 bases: TGTGCCAGCAGCTTAGGTCGAGGACAGGCGCTGAACACTGAAGCTTTCTTT. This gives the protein CASSLGRGQALNTEAFF. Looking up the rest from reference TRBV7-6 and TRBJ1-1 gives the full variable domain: GAGVSQSPRYKVTKRGQDVALRCDPISGHVSLYWYRQALGQGPEFLTYFNYEAQQDKSGLPNDRFSAERPEGSISTLTIQRTEQRDSAMYRCASSLGRGQALNTEAFFGQGTRLTVV.

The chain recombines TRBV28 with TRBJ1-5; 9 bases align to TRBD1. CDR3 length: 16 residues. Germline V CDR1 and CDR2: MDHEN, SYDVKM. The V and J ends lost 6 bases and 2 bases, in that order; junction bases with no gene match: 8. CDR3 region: CASSRGQGKGNQPQHF. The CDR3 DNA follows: TGTGCCAGCAGCCGAGGACAGGGGAAGGGCAATCAGCCCCAGCATTTT.

The CDR3 region is CASSPRGRGETQYF. For the CDR3, the DNA is TGTGCCAGTAGTCCCCGGGGTAGAGGAGAGACCCAGTACTTC. J is TRBJ2-5 and V is TRBV19; maybe TRBD2 (5 bases). Trimming shortened V by 5 bases and J by 4 bases, and 14 bases separated the two germline ends. The CDR3 is 14 amino acids. Germline V CDR1 and CDR2: LNHDA, SQIVND (reference sequence).